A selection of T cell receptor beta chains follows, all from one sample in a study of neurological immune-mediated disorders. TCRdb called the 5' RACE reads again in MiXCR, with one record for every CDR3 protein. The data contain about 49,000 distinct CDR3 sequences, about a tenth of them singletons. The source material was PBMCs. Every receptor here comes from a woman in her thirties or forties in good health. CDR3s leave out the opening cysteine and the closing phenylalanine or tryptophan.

ASSEGTGRFEQF	TRBV9	TRBJ2-1
ASSYEAGGPDREQF	TRBV6-5	TRBJ2-1
ASSSRLAGGPSEQF	TRBV9	TRBJ2-1
SAEDTGQGVTEQY	TRBV20-1	TRBJ2-7
ATSRLAGAGGGELF	TRBV15	TRBJ2-2
ASSQDGRGGNEQF	TRBV4-3	TRBJ2-1
SVANRLNTEAF	TRBV29-1	TRBJ1-1
ASSREGSTNYGYT	TRBV4-1	TRBJ1-2
ASSLASGGELF	TRBV7-3	TRBJ2-2
ASSFGGINEQF	TRBV7-9	TRBJ2-1
SATQGTSGGEQY	TRBV20-1	TRBJ2-7
ASSEGLAGNEQF	TRBV9	TRBJ2-1
ASSPVWSEQY	TRBV7-2	TRBJ2-7
ASTKIGGRGTEAF	TRBV27	TRBJ1-1
ASSSTGDPGELF	TRBV5-1	TRBJ2-2
ASSYTPGANVLT	TRBV12-3/TRBV12-4	TRBJ2-6
ASRLTGQNTEAF	TRBV6-5	TRBJ1-1
SVEVIPGTSGRAVNEQY	TRBV29-1	TRBJ2-7
ASSLGTGTYEQY	TRBV5-6	TRBJ2-7
ASSPISMDTEAF	TRBV5-1	TRBJ1-1
ASSLPIGGNEKLF	TRBV7-2	TRBJ1-4
ASRSGTGGEQY	TRBV10-2	TRBJ2-7
SATGEGVYYGYT	TRBV20-1	TRBJ1-2
AIGGGETQY	TRBV10-3	TRBJ2-5
STRPTGVETQY	TRBV20-1	TRBJ2-5
ASRDWRAYEQY	TRBV7-9	TRBJ2-7
ASSMSSYNEQF	TRBV18	TRBJ2-1
ASSPTVSPNQPQH	TRBV7-8	TRBJ1-5
ASSPLIHSGTGGGQPQH	TRBV6-6	TRBJ1-5
ASRRVGSDTGELF	TRBV6-6	TRBJ2-2
ASSTGTSGQETQY	TRBV5-1	TRBJ2-5
AISEQGRDNQPQH	TRBV10-3	TRBJ1-5
ASNLVGQGDTEAF	TRBV5-1	TRBJ1-1
SARGISSGANVLT	TRBV20-1	TRBJ2-6
SVAIQGGAEAF	TRBV29-1	TRBJ1-1
ASSRDRGGDTQY	TRBV5-1	TRBJ2-3
ATSRDGSAYEQY	TRBV15	TRBJ2-7